A selection of T cell receptor beta chains follows, all from one sample in a study of blood T cell repertoires in COVID-19. Sequencing used immunoSEQ multiplex PCR; TCRdb keeps in-frame clones, though not all of them. The sample lists 150,000 to 200,000 clones; 85% to 90% were seen once. The sequenced sample consisted of peripheral blood. The receptors come from a man between 18 and 29 years old with acute or convalescent COVID-19. Each CDR3 is given with its conserved first and last residue. The D gene is left open where the match is weak. Clone sizes are given selectively: once, few, many, or a class where the clone is expanded.

TRBV7-2	.	TRBJ1-2	once	TGTGCCAGCAGCTTAGGTTTTCCGGGCTATGGCTACACCTTC	CASSLGFPGYGYTF
TRBV11-2	TRBD1	TRBJ1-1	once	TGTGCCAGCAGCTTTAGGACAGGTTGGAACACTGAAGCTTTCTTT	CASSFRTGWNTEAFF
TRBV30	TRBD1	TRBJ1-1	.	TGTGCCTGGAATTTTCGCGGACAGGGGAACACTGAAGCTTTCTTT	CAWNFRGQGNTEAFF
TRBV13	TRBD1	TRBJ2-5	.	TGTGCCAGCAGCACAACCGACAGGGCCGACCAAGAGACCCAGTACTTC	CASSTTDRADQETQYF
TRBV12-3/TRBV12-4	.	TRBJ2-1	.	TGTGCCAGCACCGCCGGGGTCCCGAATGAGCAGTTCTTC	CASTAGVPNEQFF
TRBV7-9	.	TRBJ2-2	.	TGTGCCAGCAGCTTAGCTACGGAGACCGGGGAGCTGTTTTTT	CASSLATETGELFF
TRBV4-2	.	TRBJ2-6	few	TGTGCCAGCAGCCACGGGTTGGACTCTGGGGCCAACGTCCTGACTTTC	CASSHGLDSGANVLTF
TRBV2	.	TRBJ1-1	.	TGTGCCAGCAGTTACACATCGGGCACTGAAGCTTTCTTT	CASSYTSGTEAFF
TRBV4-1	.	TRBJ2-1	once	TGCGCCAGCAGCCCTCTAGGGCGGGGTAGCTCCTACAATGAGCAGTTCTTC	CASSPLGRGSSYNEQFF
TRBV18	.	TRBJ1-1	.	TGTGCCAGCTCATCACTCCCAGGTGGGGGGACTGAAGCTTTCTTT	CASSSLPGGGTEAFF
TRBV5-1	TRBD2	TRBJ2-1	.	TGCGCCAGCTATAGGTGGGCGGGGGGGCTATCCTACAATGAGCAGTTCTTC	CASYRWAGGLSYNEQFF
TRBV5-4	.	TRBJ1-1	.	TGTGCCAGCAGCTTCTTCCAGGGTGAAGCTTTCTTT	CASSFFQGEAFF
TRBV7-9	.	TRBJ1-1	.	TGTGCCAGCAGCGGTCAGGGGAAGAACACTGAAGCTTTCTTT	CASSGQGKNTEAFF
TRBV4-1	.	TRBJ2-1	.	TGCGCCAGCAGCCAGGGGGCGGGCTCCTACAATGAGCAGTTCTTC	CASSQGAGSYNEQFF
TRBV6-2/TRBV6-3	TRBD2	TRBJ2-1	once	TGTGCCAGCAGTTTGGCTAGCGGTGGATCCGGGGGGCAGTTCTTC	CASSLASGGSGGQFF
TRBV21-1	.	TRBJ2-6	.	TGTGCCAGCAGCAGGGCTAGCGGCTCTGGGGCCAACGTCCTGACTTTC	CASSRASGSGANVLTF
TRBV24-1	TRBD2	TRBJ2-3	.	TGTGCCACCAGTGATTTTCGGGGGGGGAGCACAGATACGCAGTATTTT	CATSDFRGGSTDTQYF
TRBV21-1	.	TRBJ1-4	.	TGTGCCAGCGGATCGGACCCTGCTCTAGCTACGCGACCAACTAATGAAAAACTGTTTTTT	CASGSDPALATRPTNEKLFF
TRBV27	.	TRBJ1-2	few	TGTGCCAGCAGTTTGCGGGCGGGGGGGAACTATGGCTACACCTTC	CASSLRAGGNYGYTF
TRBV19	.	TRBJ1-1	.	TGTGCCAGTAGCCAGCTCGGGGGAAACACTGAAGCTTTCTTT	CASSQLGGNTEAFF
TRBV11-2	TRBD1	TRBJ2-4	.	TGTGCCAGCAGCCCGAGGACAGGGGGGTTAGTCAAAAACATTCAGTACTTC	CASSPRTGGLVKNIQYF
TRBV5-6	.	TRBJ2-3	.	TGTGCCAGCACCCCTCAGGGCTCAGATACGCAGTATTTT	CASTPQGSDTQYF
TRBV11-2	TRBD1	TRBJ1-4	few	TGTGCCAGCAGCCCCGGGACAGCAACTAATGAAAAACTGTTTTTT	CASSPGTATNEKLFF
TRBV18	TRBD1	TRBJ1-1	.	TGTGCCAGCTCACTTATTATTACCGGGACAGGGGGCACTGAAGCTTTCTTT	CASSLIITGTGGTEAFF
TRBV7-8	.	TRBJ2-1	.	TGTGCCAGCAGCTTAGCGGGGCCAAAGCAGTTCTTC	CASSLAGPKQFF
TRBV5-1	TRBD2	TRBJ2-7	.	TGCGCCAGCAGCTCCTTAGCGGGGACCTCCTACGAGCAGTACTTC	CASSSLAGTSYEQYF
TRBV5-1	.	TRBJ1-1	.	TGCGCCAGCAGCTTGGGTTCTAAGTGGACTGAAGCTTTCTTT	CASSLGSKWTEAFF
TRBV28	TRBD1	TRBJ1-1	once	TGTGCCAGCAGTTTATTTGGACAGGGGAACACTGAAGCTTTCTTT	CASSLFGQGNTEAFF
TRBV19	.	TRBJ2-2	once	TGTGCCAGTAGTATAAGGTCCCGGGGTACCGGGGAGCTGTTTTTT	CASSIRSRGTGELFF
TRBV12-3/TRBV12-4	TRBD1	TRBJ1-1	.	TGTGCCAGCAGCCCTGACAGGGGGACTGAAGCTTTCTTT	CASSPDRGTEAFF
TRBV4-1	.	TRBJ2-5	.	TGCGCCAGCAGCCAAGATATCGGAGGGGGCCGTGAGACCCAGTACTTC	CASSQDIGGGRETQYF
TRBV10-1	.	TRBJ1-1	.	TGCGCCAGCAGTGACCCGACAGGAAACACTGAAGCTTTCTTT	CASSDPTGNTEAFF